Given below is one T cell receptor beta chain in context. What it binds is not known. Assay: immunoSEQ multiplex PCR; the TCRdb copy retains only in-frame clones and omits some. Among 2 million to 2.5 million clones listed, approximately 94% were seen once. This specimen belongs to a study of shared clonotypes between healthy human individuals. Overall study results and limits: Researchers found naive subsets generally carried larger estimated richness than memory subsets.

The CDR3 runs to 13 residues. V dropped 3 bases and J dropped 6; count of bases not matched to a gene: 5. The germline gives CDR1 SGDLS, CDR2 YYNGEE. The sequenced sample was naive CD4+ T cells sorted from blood. Documented subset: CD45RA+ positively selected. The TCR sequence derives from a man younger than 30 in good health. The chain uses TRBV9 and TRBJ2-7; 8 nucleotides align to TRBD1. CDR3 DNA sequence: TGTGCCAGCAGCGCCGGGACAGGACTCGAGCAGTACTTC. Residues: CASSAGTGLEQYF.